Listed here are 9 T cell receptor beta chains from one sample, sequenced in a study of control samples from healthy donors and cancer patients. Sequencing was performed with immunoSEQ multiplex PCR; in TCRdb, only in-frame clones are kept and a portion is missing. In the table there are fewer than 85,000 clones, approximately 92% of which are singletons. The sample consisted of blood. The receptors here all came from an older woman in good health.

The chain has TRBV27 and TRBJ1-6; D gene uncertain. The V end was cut by 7 bases, the J end by 5 bases, with 18 bases between. The CDR3 is made up of 16 amino acids. Looked up from germline, CDR1 is MNHEY and CDR2 is SMNVEV (reference sequence). CDR3: CASKNSKAPNNSPLHF. The CDR3 DNA reads TGTGCCAGCAAAAATTCCAAAGCTCCTAATAATTCACCCCTCCACTTT.

This clone appeared once. Compared with germline, one end of the junction differs, possibly owing to a read error. CDR3 sequence (DNA): TGCGCCAGCAGCGAAGAAGGTGGTGGGGGCGACGCTGGAAACACCATATATTTT. It is translated as CASSEEGGGGDAGNTIYF. The chain links TRBV4-1 to TRBJ1-3, with D tentatively TRBD1 (6 bases). CDR3 length: 18 amino acids. The V gene's germline CDR1 is MGHRA and CDR2 YSYEKL.

This chain uses TRBV5-4 with TRBJ1-4, with 7 bases fitting TRBD1. V shed 0 bases and J 2 bases; nucleotides not matched to a gene: 1. The CDR3 spans 15 residues. The germline gives CDR1 SGHNT, CDR2 YYREEE (reference sequence). CDR3 coding DNA: TGTGCCAGCAGCTTGGACAGGGGCACTAATGAAAAACTGTTTTTT. Its protein is CASSLDRGTNEKLFF.

J is TRBJ2-3 and V is TRBV19; D gene ambiguous. V was cut by 5 bases and J by 2 bases, with 14 bases left in between. Germline assignment: CDR1 LNHDA and CDR2 SQIVND (reference sequence). This CDR3 is built from 15 residues. The CDR3 region has the DNA TGTGCCAGTAGTCCTCTTCTGGGGTACACAGATACGCAGTATTTT. As protein: CASSPLLGYTDTQYF.

A single count supports this clone. V is TRBV2 and J is TRBJ2-1, with 11 bases matching TRBD1. Germline CDR1 SNHLY, CDR2 FYNNEI. This CDR3 comprises 15 residues. V shed 6 bases, J shed 4 bases, and the junction held 5 bases outside the gene matches. CDR3 residues: CASRSGQGAYNEQFF. CDR3 nucleotides: TGTGCCAGCAGGTCAGGACAGGGGGCTTACAATGAGCAGTTCTTC.

This chain connects TRBV6-1 to TRBJ2-5; 9 bases are shared with TRBD2. CDR1 is MNHNS and CDR2 is SASEGT in the germline V gene. The CDR3 is 14 residues long. V dropped 3 bases and J dropped 5; count of bases not matched to a gene: 4. The CDR3 DNA reads TGTGCCAGCAGTGAGTCCAGCGGGAGGGAGACCCAGTACTTC. Amino acid sequence: CASSESSGRETQYF.

The gene calls are TRBV18 and TRBJ2-7; the D gene is possibly TRBD1 (6 bases). V lost 6 bases and J 6 bases, leaving 24 bases between the germline ends. Germline CDR1 is KGHSH and CDR2 is LQKENI. This CDR3 contains 16 residues. The CDR3 sequence is CASSPNRQVPPGEQYF. The CDR3, as DNA: TGTGCCAGCTCCCCAAACCGACAGGTACCTCCCGGCGAGCAGTACTTC.

CDR3 sequence reads: CASSQGSDTQYF. CDR3 nucleotide sequence: TGTGCCAGCAGCCAAGGGTCAGATACGCAGTATTTT. The V gene is TRBV7-8, the J gene TRBJ2-3, with D hard to call. Germline V CDR1 and CDR2: SGHVS, FQNEAQ. Trimming shortened V by 5 bases and J by 4 bases, and 7 bases separated the two germline ends. The CDR3 has 12 residues.

This clone has only a few counts. The chain carries TRBV7-9 and TRBJ2-7, with 8 bases matching TRBD1. The junction had 5 bases not matched to a gene; V was cut back by 0 bases and J by 1 base. The CDR3 length is 16 residues. The germline CDR1 and CDR2 sequences are SEHNR and FQNEAQ (reference sequence). CDR3 bases: TGTGCCAGCAGCTTAGCAACAGGGGGTCGGTCCTACGAGCAGTACTTC. It codes for CASSLATGGRSYEQYF.